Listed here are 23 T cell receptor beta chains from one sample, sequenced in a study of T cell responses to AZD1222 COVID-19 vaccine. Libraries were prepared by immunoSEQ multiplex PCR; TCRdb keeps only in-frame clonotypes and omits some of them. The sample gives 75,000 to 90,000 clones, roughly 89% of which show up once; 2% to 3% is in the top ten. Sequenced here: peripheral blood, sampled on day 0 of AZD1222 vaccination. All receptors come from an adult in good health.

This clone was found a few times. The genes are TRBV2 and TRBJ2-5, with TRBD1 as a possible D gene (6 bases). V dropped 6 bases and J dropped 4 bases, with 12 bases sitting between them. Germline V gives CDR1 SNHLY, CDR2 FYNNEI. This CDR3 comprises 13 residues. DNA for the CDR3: TGTGCCAGCAGAGATGGCAGGGGAGAGACCCAGTACTTC. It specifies CASRDGRGETQYF.

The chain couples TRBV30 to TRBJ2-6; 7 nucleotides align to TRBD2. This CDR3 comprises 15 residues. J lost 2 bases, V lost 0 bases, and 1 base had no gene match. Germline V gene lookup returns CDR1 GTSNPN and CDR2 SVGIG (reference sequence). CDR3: CAWSVGRAGANVLTF. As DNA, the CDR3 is TGTGCCTGGAGTGTAGGGAGGGCTGGGGCCAACGTCCTGACTTTC.

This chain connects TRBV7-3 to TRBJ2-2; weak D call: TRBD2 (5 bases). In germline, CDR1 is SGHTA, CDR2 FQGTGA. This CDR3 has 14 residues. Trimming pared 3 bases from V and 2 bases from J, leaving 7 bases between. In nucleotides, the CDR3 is TGTGCCAGCAGCTTCGGGATCAACACCGGGGAGCTGTTTTTT. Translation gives CASSFGINTGELFF. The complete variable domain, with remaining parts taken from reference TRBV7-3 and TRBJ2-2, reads GAGVSQTPSNKVTEKGKYVELRCDPISGHTALYWYRQSLGQGPEFLIYFQGTGAADDSGLPNDRFFAVRPEGSVSTLKIQRTERGDSAVYLCASSFGINTGELFFGEGSRLTVL.

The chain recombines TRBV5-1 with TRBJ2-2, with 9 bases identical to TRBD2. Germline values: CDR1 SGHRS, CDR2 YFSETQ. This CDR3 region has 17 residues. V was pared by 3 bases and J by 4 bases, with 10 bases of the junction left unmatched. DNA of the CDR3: TGCGCCAGCAGCTCCAGAAATAGCGGGGGAGGCACCGGGGAGCTGTTTTTT. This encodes CASSSRNSGGGTGELFF.

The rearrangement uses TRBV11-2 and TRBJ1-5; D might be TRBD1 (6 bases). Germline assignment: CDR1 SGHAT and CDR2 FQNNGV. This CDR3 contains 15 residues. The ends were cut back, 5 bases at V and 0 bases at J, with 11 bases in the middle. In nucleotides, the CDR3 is TGTGCCAGCAGCCGGACAGCAGATAGCAATCAGCCCCAGCATTTT. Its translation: CASSRTADSNQPQHF.

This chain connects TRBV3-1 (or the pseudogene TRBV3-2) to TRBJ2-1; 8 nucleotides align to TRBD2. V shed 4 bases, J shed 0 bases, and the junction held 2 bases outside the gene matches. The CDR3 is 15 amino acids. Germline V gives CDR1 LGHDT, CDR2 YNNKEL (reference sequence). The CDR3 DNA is TGTGCCAGCAGCCCCGGGGGGGTCTCCTACAATGAGCAGTTCTTC. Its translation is CASSPGGVSYNEQFF.

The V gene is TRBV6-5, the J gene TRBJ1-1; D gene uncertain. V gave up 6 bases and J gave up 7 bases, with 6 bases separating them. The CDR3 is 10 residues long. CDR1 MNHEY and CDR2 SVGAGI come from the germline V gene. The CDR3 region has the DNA TGTGCCAGCAGGACTAATGAAGCTTTCTTT. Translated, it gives CASRTNEAFF.

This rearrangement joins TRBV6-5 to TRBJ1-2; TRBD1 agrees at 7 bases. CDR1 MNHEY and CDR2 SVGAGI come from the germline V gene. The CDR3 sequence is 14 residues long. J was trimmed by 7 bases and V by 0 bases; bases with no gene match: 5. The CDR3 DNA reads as TGTGCCAGCAGTTACTCCGAGGGGGCGCTTGGCTACACCTTC. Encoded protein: CASSYSEGALGYTF.

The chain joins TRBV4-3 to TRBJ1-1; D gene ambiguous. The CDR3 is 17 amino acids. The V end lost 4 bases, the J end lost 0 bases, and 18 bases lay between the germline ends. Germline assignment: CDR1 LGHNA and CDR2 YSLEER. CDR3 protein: CASSPLVDGLLNTEAFF. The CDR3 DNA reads TGCGCCAGCAGCCCACTCGTGGACGGCCTGTTGAACACTGAAGCTTTCTTT.

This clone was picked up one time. The CDR3 here is CSVDSPGPVSEQYF. CDR3 DNA sequence: TGCAGCGTTGACAGTCCAGGACCGGTAAGCGAGCAGTACTTC. V gene TRBV29-1 combines with J gene TRBJ2-7; D gene ambiguous. V lost 3 bases, J lost 6 bases, and 18 bases lay in between. The CDR3 is 14 amino acids. CDR1 is SQVTM, CDR2 ANQGSEA, per germline.

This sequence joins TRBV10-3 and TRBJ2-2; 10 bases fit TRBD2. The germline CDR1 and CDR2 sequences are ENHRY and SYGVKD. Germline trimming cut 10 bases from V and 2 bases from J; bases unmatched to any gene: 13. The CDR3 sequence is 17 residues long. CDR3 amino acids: CATNWASGSVNTGELFF. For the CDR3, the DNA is TGTGCCACCAACTGGGCTAGCGGGAGCGTCAACACCGGGGAGCTGTTTTTT.

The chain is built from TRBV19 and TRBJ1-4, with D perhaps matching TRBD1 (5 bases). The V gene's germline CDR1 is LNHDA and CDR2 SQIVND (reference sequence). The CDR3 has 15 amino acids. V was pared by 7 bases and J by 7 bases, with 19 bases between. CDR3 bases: TGTGCCAGTACTACAGGAGGGCTGGGGGTTGAAAAACTGTTTTTT. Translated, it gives CASTTGGLGVEKLFF.

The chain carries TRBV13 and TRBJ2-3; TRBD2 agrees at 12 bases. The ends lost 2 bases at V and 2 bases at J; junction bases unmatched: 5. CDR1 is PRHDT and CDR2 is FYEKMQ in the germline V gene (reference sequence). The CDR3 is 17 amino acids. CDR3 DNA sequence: TGTGCCAGCAGCTTATGGGGACTAGCGGGTACCACAGATACGCAGTATTTT. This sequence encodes CASSLWGLAGTTDTQYF.

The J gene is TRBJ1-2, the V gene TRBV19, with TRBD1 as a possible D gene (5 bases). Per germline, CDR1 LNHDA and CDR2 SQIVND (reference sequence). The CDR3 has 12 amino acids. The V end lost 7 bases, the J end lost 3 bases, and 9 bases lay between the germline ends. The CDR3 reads CASTLGDYGYTF. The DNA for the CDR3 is TGTGCCAGTACCCTGGGGGACTATGGCTACACCTTC.

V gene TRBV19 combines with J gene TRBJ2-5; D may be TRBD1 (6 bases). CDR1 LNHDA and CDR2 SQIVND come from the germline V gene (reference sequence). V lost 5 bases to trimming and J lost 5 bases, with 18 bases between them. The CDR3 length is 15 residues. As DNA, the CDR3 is TGTGCCAGTAGTGTGGGGCCAGGGGTTGGGGAGACCCAGTACTTC. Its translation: CASSVGPGVGETQYF.

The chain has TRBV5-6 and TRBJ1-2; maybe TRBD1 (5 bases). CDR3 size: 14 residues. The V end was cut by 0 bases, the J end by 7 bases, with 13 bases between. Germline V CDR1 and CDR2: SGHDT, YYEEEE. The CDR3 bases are TGTGCCAGCAGCTTGGTTTGGAGGGGAGGTGGCTACACCTTC. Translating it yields CASSLVWRGGGYTF.

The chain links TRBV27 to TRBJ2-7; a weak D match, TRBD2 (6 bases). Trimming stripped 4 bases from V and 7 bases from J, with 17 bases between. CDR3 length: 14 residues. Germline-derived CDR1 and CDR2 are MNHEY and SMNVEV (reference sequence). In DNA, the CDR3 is TGTGCCAGCAGTTCCCCGCTAGCAGCGGGTGAGCAGTACTTC. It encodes CASSSPLAAGEQYF.

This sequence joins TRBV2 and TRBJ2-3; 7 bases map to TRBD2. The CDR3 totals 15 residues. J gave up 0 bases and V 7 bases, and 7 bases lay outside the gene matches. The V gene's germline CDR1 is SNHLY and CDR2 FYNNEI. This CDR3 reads CASIVGGGSTDTQYF. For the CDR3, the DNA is TGTGCCAGCATCGTCGGCGGGGGAAGCACAGATACGCAGTATTTT.

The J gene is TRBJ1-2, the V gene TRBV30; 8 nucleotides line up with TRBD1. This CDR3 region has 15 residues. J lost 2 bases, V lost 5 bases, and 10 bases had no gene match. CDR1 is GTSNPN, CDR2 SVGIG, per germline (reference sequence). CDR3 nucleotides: TGTGCCTGGGTGTACGGACAGGGATTGAACTATGGCTACACCTTC. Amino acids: CAWVYGQGLNYGYTF.

The CDR3 reads CASSLMAGPSGELFF. The DNA of the CDR3 is TGCGCCAGCAGCTTAATGGCGGGGCCCTCCGGGGAGCTGTTTTTT. The gene calls are TRBV5-1 and TRBJ2-2, with D possibly TRBD2 on 6 matching bases. Trimming stripped 2 bases from V and 6 bases from J, with 14 bases between. This CDR3 is built from 15 residues. CDR1 SGHRS and CDR2 YFSETQ come from the germline V gene.

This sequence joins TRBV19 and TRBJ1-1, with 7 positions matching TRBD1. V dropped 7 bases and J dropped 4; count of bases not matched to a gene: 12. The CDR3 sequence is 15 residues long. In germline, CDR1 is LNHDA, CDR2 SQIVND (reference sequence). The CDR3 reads CASIKTTGVGTEAFF. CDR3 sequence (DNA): TGTGCCAGTATAAAAACCACAGGGGTTGGCACTGAAGCTTTCTTT. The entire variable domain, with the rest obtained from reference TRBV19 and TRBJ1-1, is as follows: DGGITQSPKYLFRKEGQNVTLSCEQNLNHDAMYWYRQDPGQGLRLIYYSQIVNDFQKGDIAEGYSVSREKKESFPLTVTSAQKNPTAFYLCASIKTTGVGTEAFFGQGTRLTVV.

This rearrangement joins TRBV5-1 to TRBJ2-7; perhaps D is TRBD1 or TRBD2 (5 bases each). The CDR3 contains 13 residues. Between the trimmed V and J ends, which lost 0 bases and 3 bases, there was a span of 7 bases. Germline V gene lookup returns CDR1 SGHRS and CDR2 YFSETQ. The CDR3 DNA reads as TGCGCCAGCAGCTTGGGGGGACGCTACGAGCAGTACTTC. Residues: CASSLGGRYEQYF.

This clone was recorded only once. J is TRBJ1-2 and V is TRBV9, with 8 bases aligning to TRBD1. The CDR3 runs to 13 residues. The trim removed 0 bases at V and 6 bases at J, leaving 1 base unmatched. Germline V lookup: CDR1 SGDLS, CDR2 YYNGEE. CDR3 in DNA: TGTGCCAGCAGCGTAGCAGGGGGCGATGGCTACACCTTC. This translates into CASSVAGGDGYTF.